This T cell receptor beta chain was identified during a study of tumor-infiltrating lymphocytes in primary liver carcinoma (TCRdb year 2017). Turning to the overall study: Hepatocellular carcinoma (four) or combined HCC and intrahepatic cholangiocarcinoma (one) was present in the five patients, who were three men and two women aged 30 to 69 years. High reproducibility was observed for the technical replicate repertoires, with mean shared-clone rates approximately 0.9 and correlation coefficients above 0.98. A total of roughly 35 specimens from 5 patients went through TCRbeta repertoire sequencing, namely 25 tumor regions, 5 adjacent noncancerous liver tissues and 5 peripheral blood samples. Agilent mRNA microarray profiling was performed on the 25 tumor region samples to relate TCRbeta repertoire diversity to the local molecular phenotype. Roughly 3.5 to 8 million productive TCRbeta reads were obtained per sample, and no significant difference in read depth was found between tissue types. The study combined TCRbeta repertoire sequencing, expression microarrays and whole-exome sequencing across five regions of each liver tumor, with adjacent normal tissue and blood. The five patients had tumors of stage T1-T3 N0M0, with maximum diameters ranging from 4.2 to 10 cm.

Total RNA and DNA were co-extracted from around 18-30 mg of bulk tissue with the AllPrep DNA/RNA mini kit, without cell sorting. Surgical resection was performed in China between 2015 and early 2016 on about 5 patients with histopathologically diagnosed primary liver carcinoma. At the time of sampling, the patients were treatment-naive and had chronic HBV infection. Five spatially separated regions were sampled per tumor: superior, inferior, left-lateral and right-lateral poles, plus the tumor centre. According to histology, viable tumor cells made up more than 75% of every tumor sample. Each fresh piece of tumor and adjacent tissue was cut in two, with one half stored in RNAlater at -80 degrees C and the other half sent for histology. Points on this clonotype: Its binding antigen is unknown. The junction departs from germline at one end; a sequencing error may be responsible.

General conclusions and limits of the study: Only 4 or 5 patients were included in the study, and the authors note that the findings should be validated in a larger study. Compared with blood, tumors had a significantly larger share of the repertoire taken up by the top 250 clones (p = 0.039). Bulk unsorted samples precluded comparing CD4+ and CD8+ T cell repertoires. Only the TCR beta chain was sequenced, which likely underestimates true repertoire diversity because unpaired alpha chains were not captured. Repertoire overlap was found to be higher between tumor regions (mean roughly 36%) than between tumor-adjacent (roughly 17%) or tumor-blood (around 14%) pairs, consistent with antigen-driven expansion. Only about 7-24% of top clones were found in all five regions of a tumor, suggesting spatial heterogeneity of tumor-infiltrating T cells.

Spanning cysteine to phenylalanine, the CDR3 consists of 15 amino acids. Solely the CDR3 DNA is kept, with 45 bases framed from the first base. A constant-region primer and ProtoScript II reverse transcriptase were used to reverse-transcribe TCRbeta-specific cDNA from roughly 0.55 ug total RNA. TCRbeta libraries were built with three nested multiplex PCR rounds, a slightly modified ARM-PCR procedure. Each of the first two PCR rounds ran for around 11 cycles using multiplex TRBV1-TRBV30 forward primers together with a Cbeta reverse primer. A final 25-cycle PCR with Deep VentR polymerase added sample barcodes and Illumina adapters. Amplicons of 200-500 bp were gel-purified with a QIAquick gel extraction kit before sequencing. An Illumina HiSeq 2500 was used to sequence the TCRbeta amplicons, generating 250-bp paired-end reads. The study's processing was this. Reads were quality-trimmed with Trimmomatic v0.33, and paired reads were merged with FLASH v1.2.11 to recover full CDR3 sequences. V, D and J germline segments were assigned to the rearranged TCRbeta sequences by MiGEC v1.2.1b. Clonotype statistics and Shannon-Wiener diversity indices were calculated with VDJtools v1.0.0. Except for diversity analysis, only the 250 most abundant clonotypes of each sample were used in subsequent analyses to reduce sampling bias. Clones were called with MiXCR by TCRdb after fastp trimmed the public reads at Q25, and only in-frame beta chains were retained. Entries are consolidated by CDR3 protein sequence, retaining the most common genes and DNA. Here the V and J calls rest on TCRdb's processing, not on the authors' analysis. The sample table shows about 50,000 distinct CDR3 sequences, and around 82% are seen once. Less than 25% of the sample lies in the top ten.

Material for sequencing was liver tumor tissue from sampling region 5. The cell subset or site label of this sample denotes: tumor region T5, tumor centre. This receptor chain uses TRBV12-3 or TRBV12-4 and TRBJ1-5; the D gene cannot be resolved reliably. The TCR comes from a man aged 40-49 years with primary liver carcinoma and hepatitis B virus infection. The DNA sequence is given as TGTGCCAGCAGTTTAGCCCAGGATCATAATCGGCCCCAGCATTTT. It codes for CASSLAQDHNRPQHF.